Below, one TCR beta chain is given with its context. Germline is not matched at one junction end, which may reflect a read error. This sample stems from a study of blood T cell repertoires in COVID-19. This CDR3 comprises 12 residues. Germline V gene sequence: CDR1 SGHDT, CDR2 YYEEEE. Assay: immunoSEQ multiplex PCR; the TCRdb copy retains only in-frame clones and omits some. The data contain about 200,000 clones, 86% of them seen just once; the ten biggest clones take up 0.7% to 0.8%. This sequence joins TRBV5-6 and TRBJ1-2, with D hard to call. The source material was peripheral blood. The sequence derives from a woman in her 70s with acute or convalescent COVID-19. CDR3 residues: CASSVNTREARF. For the CDR3, the DNA is TGTGCCAGCAGCGTCAATACCCGCGAAGCACGCTTC.